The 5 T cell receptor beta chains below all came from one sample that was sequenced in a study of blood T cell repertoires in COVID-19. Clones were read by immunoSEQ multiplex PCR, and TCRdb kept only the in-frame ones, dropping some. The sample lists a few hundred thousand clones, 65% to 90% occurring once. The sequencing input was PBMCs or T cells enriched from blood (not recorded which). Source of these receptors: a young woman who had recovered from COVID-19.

This CDR3 reads CASSLWRDYNEQFF. CDR3 bases: TGTGCCAGCAGTTTATGGCGGGACTACAATGAGCAGTTCTTC. The chain employs TRBV28 and TRBJ2-1; possibly TRBD2 for D (6 bases). Germline V gene sequence: CDR1 MDHEN, CDR2 SYDVKM. With 0 bases removed from V and 3 bases from J, the gap between germline ends came to 6 bases. The CDR3 sequence is 14 residues long.

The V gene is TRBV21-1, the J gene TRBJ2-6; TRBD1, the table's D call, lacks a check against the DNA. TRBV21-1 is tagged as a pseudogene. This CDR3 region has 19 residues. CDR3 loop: CASSKSYDAGGDGANVLTF. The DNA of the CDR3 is TGTGCCAGCAGCAAAAGTTACGATGCAGGGGGAGATGGGGCCAACGTCCTGACTTTC.

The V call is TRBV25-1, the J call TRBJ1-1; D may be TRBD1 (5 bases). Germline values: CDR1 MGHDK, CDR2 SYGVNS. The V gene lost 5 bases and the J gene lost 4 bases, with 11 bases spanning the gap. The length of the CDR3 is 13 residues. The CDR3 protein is CASSPGITTEAFF. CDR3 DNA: TGTGCCAGCAGTCCAGGGATTACCACTGAAGCTTTCTTT.

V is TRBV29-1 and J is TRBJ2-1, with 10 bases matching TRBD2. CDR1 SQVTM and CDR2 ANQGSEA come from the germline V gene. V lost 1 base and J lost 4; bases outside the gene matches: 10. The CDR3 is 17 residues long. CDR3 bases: TGCAGCGTTGAAGGAACGAGGAGGACTAGCGGTTACAATGAGCAGTTCTTC. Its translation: CSVEGTRRTSGYNEQFF.

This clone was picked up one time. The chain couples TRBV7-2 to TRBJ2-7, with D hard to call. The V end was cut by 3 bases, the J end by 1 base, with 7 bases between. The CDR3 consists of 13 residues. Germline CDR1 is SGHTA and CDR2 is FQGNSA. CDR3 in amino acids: CASSFYISYEQYF. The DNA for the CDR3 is TGTGCCAGCAGCTTTTACATATCCTACGAGCAGTACTTC.